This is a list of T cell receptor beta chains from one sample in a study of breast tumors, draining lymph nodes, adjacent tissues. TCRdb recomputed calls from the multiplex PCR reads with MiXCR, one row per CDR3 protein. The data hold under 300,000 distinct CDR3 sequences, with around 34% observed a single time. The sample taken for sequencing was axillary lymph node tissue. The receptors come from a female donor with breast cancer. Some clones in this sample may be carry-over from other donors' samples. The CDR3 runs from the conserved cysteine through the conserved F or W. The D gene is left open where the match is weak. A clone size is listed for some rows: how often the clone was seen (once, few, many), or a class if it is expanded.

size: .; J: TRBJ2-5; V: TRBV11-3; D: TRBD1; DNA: TGTGCCAGCAGCTTAGCCTCCGGGACAGGGGGAATCGAGACCCAGTACTTC; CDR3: CASSLASGTGGIETQYF
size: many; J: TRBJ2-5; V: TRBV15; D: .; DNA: TGTGCCACCAGCAGAGAGGAGACCCAGTACTTC; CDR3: CATSREETQYF
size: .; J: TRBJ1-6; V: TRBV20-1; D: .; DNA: TGCAGTGCTAGTGGCTTGATTGCCTTCAATTCACCCCTCCACTTT; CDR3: CSASGLIAFNSPLHF
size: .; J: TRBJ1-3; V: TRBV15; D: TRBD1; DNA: TGTGCCACCAGCAGCTGGGGACAGGTCGAAAACACCATATATTTT; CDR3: CATSSWGQVENTIYF
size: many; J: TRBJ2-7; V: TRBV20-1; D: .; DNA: TGCAGTGCTAGAGAGGCGATCTCCTACGAGCAGTACTTC; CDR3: CSAREAISYEQYF
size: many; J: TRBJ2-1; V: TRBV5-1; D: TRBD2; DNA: TGCGCCAGCAGCTCCAGCGGGAGGGTGAATGAGCAGTTCTTC; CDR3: CASSSSGRVNEQFF
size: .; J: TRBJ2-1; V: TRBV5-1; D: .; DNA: TGCGCCAGCAGCAGATACCAGAGCTCCTACAATGAGCAGTTCTTC; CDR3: CASSRYQSSYNEQFF
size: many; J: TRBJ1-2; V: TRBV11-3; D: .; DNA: TGTGCCAGCAGCTTAAAGGGAGGGGTAGCCTATGGCTACACCTTC; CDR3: CASSLKGGVAYGYTF
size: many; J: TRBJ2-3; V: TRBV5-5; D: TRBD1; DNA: TGTGCCAGCAGCGATGGACAGGTTGGGTACACAGATACGCAGTATTTT; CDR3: CASSDGQVGYTDTQYF
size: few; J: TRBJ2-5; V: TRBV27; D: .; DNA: TGTGCCAGCGGTTTGTTAGGGACCCAGTACTTC; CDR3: CASGLLGTQYF
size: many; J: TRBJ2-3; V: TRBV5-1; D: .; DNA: TGCGCCAGCAGCTTGGTATCCAGAAGCACAGATACGCAGTATTTT; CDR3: CASSLVSRSTDTQYF
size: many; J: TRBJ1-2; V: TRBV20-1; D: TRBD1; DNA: TGCAGTGCTAGAGTGGACAGGGGAAAGGGCTACACCTTC; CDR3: CSARVDRGKGYTF
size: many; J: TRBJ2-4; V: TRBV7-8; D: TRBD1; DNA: TGTGCCAGCAGCTCGATTCCGGGACAGCGCGGAGAAAACATTCAGTACTTC; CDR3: CASSSIPGQRGENIQYF
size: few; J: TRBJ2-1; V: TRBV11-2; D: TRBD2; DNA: TGTGCCAGCAGCTTAGAGGGAGGTAGCGGGAGGGACAATGAGCAGTTCTTC; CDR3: CASSLEGGSGRDNEQFF
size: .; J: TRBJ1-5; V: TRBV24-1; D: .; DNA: TGTGCCACCGGAGGGGTTCACGGGGGCTCTCGGCCCCAGCATTTT; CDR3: CATGGVHGGSRPQHF
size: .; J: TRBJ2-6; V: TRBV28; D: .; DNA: TGTGCCAGCACCTCTATAGCTGGGGCCAACGTCCTGACTTTC; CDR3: CASTSIAGANVLTF
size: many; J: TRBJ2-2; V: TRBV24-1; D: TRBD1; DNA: TGTGCCACCAGTGACTCGACAGGGACCACCGGGGAGCTGTTTTTT; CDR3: CATSDSTGTTGELFF
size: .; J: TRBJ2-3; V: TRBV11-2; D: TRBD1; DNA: TGTGCCAGCAGCTTAGAACGGACAGGGAGAGCAGATACGCAGTATTTT; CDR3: CASSLERTGRADTQYF
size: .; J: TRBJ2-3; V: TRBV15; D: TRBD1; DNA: TGTGCCACCAGCAGAGATCGGCAGGGGGCAGATACGCAGTATTTT; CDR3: CATSRDRQGADTQYF